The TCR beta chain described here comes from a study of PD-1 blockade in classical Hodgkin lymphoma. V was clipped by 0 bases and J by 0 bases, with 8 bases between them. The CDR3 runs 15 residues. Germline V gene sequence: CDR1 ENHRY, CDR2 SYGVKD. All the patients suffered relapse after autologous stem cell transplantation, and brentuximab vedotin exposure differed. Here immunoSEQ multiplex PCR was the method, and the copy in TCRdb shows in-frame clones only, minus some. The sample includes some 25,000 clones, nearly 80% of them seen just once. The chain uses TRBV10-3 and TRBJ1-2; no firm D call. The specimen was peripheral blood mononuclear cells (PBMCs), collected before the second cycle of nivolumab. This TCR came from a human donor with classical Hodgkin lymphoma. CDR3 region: CAISESASANYGYTF. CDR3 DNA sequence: TGTGCCATCAGTGAGTCCGCGTCCGCTAACTATGGCTACACCTTC.